A single sample is the source of the 21 T cell receptor beta chains below, sequenced in a study of T cells expressing NK-cell markers. No DNA is given; TCRdb re-called the 5' RACE reads and lists each CDR3 protein once. Listed are some 190,000 distinct CDR3 sequences; 20% to 25% falls within the top ten. Sequencing was carried out using blood T cells: a sorted CD56 or NKG2C T cell subset, CD4+ or CD8+ T cells, or bulk PBMC T cells (not recorded which). The receptors come from a man aged 18-70 years in good health.

This chain connects TRBV6-1 to TRBJ2-1; TCRdb reports TRBD1, a call that lacks DNA to check it against. CDR1 and CDR2 (germline): MNHNS, SASEGT. There are 15 residues in the CDR3. The CDR3: CASSQDRLNDNEQFF.

The chain is built from TRBV11-1 and TRBJ2-7; without DNA, the TCRdb call of TRBD1 cannot be checked. This CDR3 is 13 amino acids long. Germline assignment: CDR1 SGHAT and CDR2 FQDESV (reference sequence). CDR3 protein: CASSLGTVYEQYF.

The V and J genes are TRBV3-1 and TRBJ1-5; the D gene TCRdb calls, TRBD1, cannot be checked with no DNA. Germline V gene sequence: CDR1 LGHDT, CDR2 YNNKEL (reference sequence). The CDR3 has 18 residues. The CDR3 reads CASSQEAVVGGDNQPQHF.

V gene TRBV9 combines with J gene TRBJ2-7. This CDR3 is built from 13 residues. CDR1 is SGDLS, CDR2 YYNGEE, per germline. The CDR3: CASSVGQDYEQYF.

This CDR3 is CASSSGTSDYTDTQYF. This chain joins TRBV28 and TRBJ2-3; the D call of TRBD2 rests on TCRdb alone, since no DNA is present to check it. The CDR3 has 16 residues. Germline CDR1 reads MDHEN; CDR2 reads SYDVKM.

V usage is TRBV3-1 and J usage is TRBJ2-5; TCRdb selects TRBD1, and the lack of DNA leaves this call unchecked. CDR3 length: 17 residues. Germline loops: CDR1 LGHDT, CDR2 YNNKEL (reference sequence). CDR3 sequence: CASSQALQGAEEETQYF.

CDR3 in amino acids: CASSPGTGGGYTF. The chain carries TRBV12-3 or TRBV12-4 and TRBJ1-2; with no DNA, the TCRdb D assignment of TRBD1 cannot be verified. CDR3 size: 13 residues.

The rearrangement joins TRBV19 to TRBJ2-2; the TRBD2 assignment by TCRdb is unverifiable without DNA. The CDR3 is 13 residues long. The germline V gene has CDR1 LNHDA and CDR2 SQIVND (reference sequence). The CDR3 loop reads CASSIWADGELFF. Based on the CDR3 plus reference TRBV19 and TRBJ2-2, the full variable domain is DGGITQSPKYLFRKEGQNVTLSCEQNLNHDAMYWYRQDPGQGLRLIYYSQIVNDFQKGDIAEGYSVSREKKESFPLTVTSAQKNPTAFYLCASSIWADGELFFGEGSRLTVL.

The chain couples TRBV3-1 to TRBJ2-3. Germline CDR1 reads LGHDT; CDR2 reads YNNKEL (reference sequence). The CDR3 runs 16 residues. The CDR3 is CASSQDPRASTDTQYF.

The chain is built from TRBV9 and TRBJ2-3. CDR1 and CDR2 from the germline V gene are SGDLS and YYNGEE. The CDR3 is 17 residues long. The CDR3 spells CASSYTIHPGTGDTQYF.

The chain carries TRBV20-1 and TRBJ1-2; the TCRdb D gene call, TRBD1, has no DNA to confirm it. Germline CDR1 reads DFQATT; CDR2 reads SNEGSKA (reference sequence). This CDR3 has 11 residues. CDR3 amino acids: CSASPPYGYTF.

The V gene is TRBV10-3, the J gene TRBJ1-2; TCRdb returns TRBD1, unconfirmable since there is no DNA. In germline, CDR1 is ENHRY, CDR2 SYGVKD. The CDR3 sequence is 15 residues long. CDR3 residues: CAISEGTGLNYGYTF.

This chain connects TRBV28 to TRBJ2-3; TCRdb indicates TRBD2, and absent DNA this call remains unverified. CDR1 is MDHEN and CDR2 is SYDVKM in the germline V gene. CDR3 length equals 18 residues. CDR3: CASSLTLEGSQSTDTQYF.

The rearrangement links TRBV20-1 to TRBJ1-2. The CDR3 contains 13 residues. Germline V gene data show CDR1 as DFQATT and CDR2 as SNEGSKA (reference sequence). CDR3 protein: CSALPANNYGYTF.

The V call is TRBV5-1, the J call TRBJ1-3; the TRBD1 assignment by TCRdb is unverifiable without DNA. Germline CDR1 and CDR2: SGHRS and YFSETQ. The length of the CDR3 is 16 residues. The CDR3 is CASSTGQAYSGNTIYF.

The CDR3 is CASSQEGGTGLPSGANVLTF. This chain uses TRBV3-1 with TRBJ2-6; TCRdb's D call, TRBD1, is unchecked because there is no DNA. The CDR3 sequence is 20 residues long. In germline, CDR1 is LGHDT, CDR2 YNNKEL (reference sequence).

The V gene is TRBV7-9, the J gene TRBJ1-4; TCRdb's assignment of TRBD1 cannot be checked, as there is no DNA. The CDR3 runs 17 residues. Germline V gene lookup returns CDR1 SEHNR and CDR2 FQNEAQ (reference sequence). The CDR3 reads CASSTPPGGATNEKLFF.

The rearrangement uses TRBV29-1 and TRBJ1-2; there is no DNA to check the TCRdb D call of TRBD1. CDR1 and CDR2 from the germline V gene are SQVTM and ANQGSEA. The CDR3 is made up of 16 amino acids. CDR3: CSAERQGAISNYGYTF.

V is TRBV5-1 and J is TRBJ1-2; TCRdb's D gene call, TRBD1, goes unchecked for lack of DNA. Germline CDR1 and CDR2: SGHRS and YFSETQ. The CDR3 extends over 14 amino acids. The CDR3 region is CASSSGWGVYGYTF.

The chain uses TRBV20-1 and TRBJ2-3. The germline CDR1 and CDR2 sequences are DFQATT and SNEGSKA (reference sequence). The CDR3 consists of 17 residues. CDR3 sequence: CSARTTRSDGSTDTQYF.

CDR3: CASRKDTGLATDTQYF. The rearrangement joins TRBV3-1 to TRBJ2-3. CDR1 is LGHDT and CDR2 is YNNKEL in the germline V gene (reference sequence). CDR3 length: 16 amino acids.